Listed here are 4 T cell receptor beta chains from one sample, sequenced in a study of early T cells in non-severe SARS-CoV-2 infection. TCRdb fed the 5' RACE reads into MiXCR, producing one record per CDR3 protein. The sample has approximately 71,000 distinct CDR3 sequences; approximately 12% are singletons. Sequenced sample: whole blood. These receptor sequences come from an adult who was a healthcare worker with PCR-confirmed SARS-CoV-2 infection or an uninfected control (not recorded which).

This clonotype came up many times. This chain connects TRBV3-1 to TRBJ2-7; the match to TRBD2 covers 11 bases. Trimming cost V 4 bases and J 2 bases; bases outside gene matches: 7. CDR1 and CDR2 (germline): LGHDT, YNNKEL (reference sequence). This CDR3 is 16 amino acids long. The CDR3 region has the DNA TGTGCCAGCAGCCCTCGGACTAGCGGGCCTACCTACGAGCAGTACTTC. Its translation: CASSPRTSGPTYEQYF.

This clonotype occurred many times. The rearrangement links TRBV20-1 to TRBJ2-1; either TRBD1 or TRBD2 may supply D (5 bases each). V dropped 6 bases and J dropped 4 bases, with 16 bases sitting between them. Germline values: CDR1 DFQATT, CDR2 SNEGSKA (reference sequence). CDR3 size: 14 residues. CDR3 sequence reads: CSAASQGRYNEQFF. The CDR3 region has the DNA TGCAGTGCCGCTTCCCAGGGACGATACAATGAGCAGTTCTTC.

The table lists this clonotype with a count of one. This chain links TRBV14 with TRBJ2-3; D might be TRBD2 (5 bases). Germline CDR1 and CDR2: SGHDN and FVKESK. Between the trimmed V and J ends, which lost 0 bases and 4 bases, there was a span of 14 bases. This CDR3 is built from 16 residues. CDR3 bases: TGTGCCAGCAGCCAAGAGCCCGGGAACCACCCAGATACGCAGTATTTT. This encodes CASSQEPGNHPDTQYF.

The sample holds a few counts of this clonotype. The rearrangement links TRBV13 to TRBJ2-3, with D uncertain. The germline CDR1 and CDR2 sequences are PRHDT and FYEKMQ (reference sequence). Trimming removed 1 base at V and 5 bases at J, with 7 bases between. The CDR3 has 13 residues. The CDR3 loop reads CASSLVGQDTQYF. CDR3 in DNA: TGTGCCAGCAGCTTAGTTGGGCAAGATACGCAGTATTTT.